This record looks at one TCR beta chain sequence and its context. The target of this receptor is not known. No much larger clonotype is one base removed from it; base qualities were not supplied. Taken from cysteine to phenylalanine, the CDR3 has 16 residues. Of all the DNA, just the CDR3 is kept, 48 bases in frame from base 1. V is pruned by 6 bases and J by 7 bases, leaving 11 bases of the junction without a gene match. Via the germline V gene, CDR1 is SNHLY and CDR2 FYNNEI. This record comes from a study of blood T cell repertoires in COVID-19 (TCRdb year 2020). In terms of the full investigation: Collaborator samples came from the United States, Italy and Spain and covered acute and convalescent phases of COVID-19. The sample metadata nearly always contained a de-identified subject ID, COVID-19 status, age in years and sex. Samples were obtained from the ongoing ImmuneRACE study (first 160 participants) and from about 1,300 subjects provided by 6 global collaborators. The repertoires were released in a freely available public database intended as a resource for research on the immune response to SARS-CoV-2. Where available, HLA class I and class II types were obtained from metadata supplied by the sample provider rather than from assay-based typing. The material from the prospective study consisted of cDNA or gDNA derived from T cells, B-cell-depleted T cells, or PBMCs. The dataset comprised deeply sampled blood TCRbeta repertoires from subjects exposed to, actively infected with, or recovered from COVID-19.

In Seattle, one collaborating source enrolled patients while the infection was active and tracked those patients longitudinally over the course of disease. Collaborating institutions collected whole blood in K2EDTA tubes following their own protocols. For TCRbeta analysis, collaborators shipped samples in one of three forms: frozen whole blood, isolated PBMCs, or DNA extracted from either of those sample types. The paper as a whole reports these results and caveats: How much clinical and demographic metadata was included differed by source and by participant, and the metadata was provided uncurated.

TCRbeta CDR3 regions were amplified from genomic DNA using the immunoSEQ Assay, a bias-controlled multiplex PCR. The study's processing was this. Within the assay, amplification of reference gene primers was used to estimate how many nucleated cells each sample contained. To quantify the absolute abundance of each unique TCRbeta CDR3 rearrangement, sequence reads were collapsed and filtered. For each sample, productive Simpson clonality was calculated by taking the square root of Simpson's diversity index across productive rearrangements. TCRdb holds this immuneACCESS table with in-frame rearrangements only. Some clones are missing; in checked studies, unresolved V genes explain under half, and the rest has no known cause. The V and J calls and clone size were taken over from that table, and D and trimming were inferred from the DNA. The sample table contains 200,000 to 300,000 clones; only one count was recorded for 88% of them. Together, the top ten hold roughly 6.3% of the sample.

The chain joins TRBV2 to TRBJ1-4, and 10 bases in between align with TRBD1. The sequence was collected from a woman aged 25 to 39 with COVID-19, enrolled during active disease. Sequencing was done on a sample of peripheral blood. CDR3 region: CASRGQGVGDSEKLFF. In nucleotides, the sequence is TGTGCCAGCAGAGGACAGGGGGTAGGGGACTCTGAAAAACTGTTTTTT.